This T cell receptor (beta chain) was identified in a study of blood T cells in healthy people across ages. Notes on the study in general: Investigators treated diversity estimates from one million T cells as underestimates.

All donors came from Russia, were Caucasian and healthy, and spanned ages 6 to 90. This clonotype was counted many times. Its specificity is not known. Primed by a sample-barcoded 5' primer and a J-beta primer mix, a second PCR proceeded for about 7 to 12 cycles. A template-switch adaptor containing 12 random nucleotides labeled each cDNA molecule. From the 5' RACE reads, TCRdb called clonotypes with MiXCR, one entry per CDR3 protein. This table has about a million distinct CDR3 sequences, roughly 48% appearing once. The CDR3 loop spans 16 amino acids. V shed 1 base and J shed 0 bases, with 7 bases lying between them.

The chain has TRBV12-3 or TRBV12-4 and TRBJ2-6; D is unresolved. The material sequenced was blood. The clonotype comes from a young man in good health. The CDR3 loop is CASSLDALSGANVLTF. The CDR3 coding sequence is TGTGCCAGCAGTTTAGACGCCCTCTCTGGGGCCAACGTCCTGACTTTC.